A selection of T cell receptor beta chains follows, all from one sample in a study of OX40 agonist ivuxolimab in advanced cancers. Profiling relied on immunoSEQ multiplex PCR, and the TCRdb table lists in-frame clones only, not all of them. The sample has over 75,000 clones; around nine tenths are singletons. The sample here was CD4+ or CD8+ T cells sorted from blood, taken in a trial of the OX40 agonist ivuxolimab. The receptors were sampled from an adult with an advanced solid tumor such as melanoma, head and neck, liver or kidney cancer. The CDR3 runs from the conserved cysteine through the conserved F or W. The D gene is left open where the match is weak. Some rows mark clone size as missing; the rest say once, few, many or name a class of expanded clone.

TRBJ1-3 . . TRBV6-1 CASSERDAGNTIYF TGTGCCAGCAGTGAAAGGGACGCTGGAAACACCATATATTTT
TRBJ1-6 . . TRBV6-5 CASSPRVESPLHF TGTGCCAGCAGTCCTCGGGTGGAATCACCCCTCCACTTT
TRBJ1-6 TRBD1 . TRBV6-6 CASDGTANYNSPLHF TGTGCCAGCGACGGGACAGCGAATTATAATTCACCCCTCCACTTT
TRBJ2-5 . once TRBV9 CASSVDPRGETQYF TGTGCCAGCAGCGTAGACCCCAGGGGAGAGACCCAGTACTTC
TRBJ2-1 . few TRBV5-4 CASSLGGPQQAYNEQFF TGTGCCAGCAGCTTGGGGGGGCCTCAGCAAGCCTACAATGAGCAGTTCTTC
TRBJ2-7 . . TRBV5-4 CASSLGEVLRLYEQYF TGTGCCAGCAGCTTGGGAGAGGTCCTGCGCCTCTACGAGCAGTACTTC
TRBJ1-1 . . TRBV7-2 CASSLSGNLNTEAFF TGTGCCAGCAGCTTATCGGGGAACTTGAACACTGAAGCTTTCTTT
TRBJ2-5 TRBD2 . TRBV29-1 CSAKPQLAGGRLHF TGCAGCGCAAAACCCCAACTAGCGGGGGGCCGTCTACACTTC
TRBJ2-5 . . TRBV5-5 CASSLLGQIQETQYF TGTGCCAGCAGCTTGTTAGGACAGATCCAAGAGACCCAGTACTTC
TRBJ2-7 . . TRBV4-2 CASSQEGGHPSYEQYF TGTGCCAGCAGCCAAGAGGGGGGACACCCCTCCTACGAGCAGTACTTC
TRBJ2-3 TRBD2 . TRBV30 CASASGMGTDTQYF TGTGCCTCGGCTAGCGGGATGGGGACAGATACGCAGTATTTT
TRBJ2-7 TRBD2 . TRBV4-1 CASSQETGPGGRAYEQYF TGCGCCAGCAGCCAAGAGACGGGCCCGGGCGGGAGGGCCTACGAGCAGTACTTC
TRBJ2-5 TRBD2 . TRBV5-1 CASSRGGGRQETQYF TGCGCCAGCAGTCGAGGCGGGGGGAGGCAAGAGACCCAGTACTTC
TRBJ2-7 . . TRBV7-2 CASSLTEGEQYF TGTGCCAGCAGCTTAACCGAGGGGGAGCAGTACTTC
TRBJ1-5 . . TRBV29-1 CSVAGGRDQPQHF TGCAGCGTGGCCGGGGGGAGGGATCAGCCCCAGCATTTT
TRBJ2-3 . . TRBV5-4 CASSLDRGTDTQYF TGTGCCAGCAGCTTGGACAGAGGCACAGATACGCAGTATTTT
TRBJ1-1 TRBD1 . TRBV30 CAWAQGGAATEAFF TGTGCCTGGGCCCAGGGGGGCGCGGCCACTGAAGCTTTCTTT
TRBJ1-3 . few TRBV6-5 CASSSNQRGFGNTIYF TGTGCCAGCAGTTCAAACCAAAGGGGGTTTGGAAACACCATATATTTT
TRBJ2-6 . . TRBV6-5 CASSSYRVRRANVLTF TGTGCCAGCAGTTCCTACAGGGTTCGCCGGGCCAACGTCCTGACTTTC
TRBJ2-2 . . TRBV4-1 CASSQGPRTGELFF TGCGCCAGCAGCCAGGGACCTAGAACCGGGGAGCTGTTTTTT
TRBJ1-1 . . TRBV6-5 CASKGSNLEAFF TGTGCCAGCAAGGGTAGTAACCTCGAAGCTTTCTTT
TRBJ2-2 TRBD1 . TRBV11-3 CASSLGWDRGGSGELFF TGTGCCAGCAGCTTAGGATGGGACAGGGGTGGTTCCGGGGAGCTGTTTTTT
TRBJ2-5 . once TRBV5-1 CASSPRLNQETQYF TGCGCCAGCAGCCCGCGACTTAACCAAGAGACCCAGTACTTC
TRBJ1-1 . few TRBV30 CASSVGVEAFF TGTGCCTCCTCCGTGGGAGTTGAAGCTTTCTTT
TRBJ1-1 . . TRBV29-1 CSVDRAIAEAFF TGCAGCGTTGACAGGGCAATCGCTGAAGCTTTCTTT
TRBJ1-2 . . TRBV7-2 CASSFRGGYDSYGYTF TGTGCCAGCAGCTTCCGTGGGGGGTACGACAGCTATGGCTACACCTTC
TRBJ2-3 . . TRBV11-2 CASSLAGEDTQYF TGTGCCAGCAGCCTAGCAGGGGAGGATACGCAGTATTTT
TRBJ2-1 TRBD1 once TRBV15 CATSRDRGHEQFF TGTGCCACCAGCCGGGACAGGGGACATGAGCAGTTCTTC
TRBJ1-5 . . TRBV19 CASNKNRDSNQPQHF TGTGCCAGTAACAAAAACAGGGATAGCAATCAGCCCCAGCATTTT